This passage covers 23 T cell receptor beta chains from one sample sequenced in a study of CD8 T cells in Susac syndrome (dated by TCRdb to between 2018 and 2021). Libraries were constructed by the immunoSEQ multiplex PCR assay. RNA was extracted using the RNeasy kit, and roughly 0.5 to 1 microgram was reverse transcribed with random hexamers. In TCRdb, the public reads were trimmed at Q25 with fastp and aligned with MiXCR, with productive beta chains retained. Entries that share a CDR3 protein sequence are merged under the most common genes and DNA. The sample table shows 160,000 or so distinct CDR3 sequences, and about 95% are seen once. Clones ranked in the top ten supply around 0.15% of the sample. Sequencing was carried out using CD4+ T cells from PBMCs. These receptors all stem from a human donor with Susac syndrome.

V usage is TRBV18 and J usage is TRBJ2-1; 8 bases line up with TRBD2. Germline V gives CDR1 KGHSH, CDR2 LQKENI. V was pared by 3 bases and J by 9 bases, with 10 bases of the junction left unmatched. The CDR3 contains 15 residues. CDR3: CASSPWAGGWREQFF. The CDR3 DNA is TGTGCCAGCTCACCTTGGGCGGGGGGCTGGCGTGAGCAGTTCTTC. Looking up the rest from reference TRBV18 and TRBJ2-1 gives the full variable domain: NAGVMQNPRHLVRRRGQEARLRCSPMKGHSHVYWYRQLPEEGLKFMVYLQKENIIDESGMPKERFSAEFPKEGPSILRIQQVVRGDSAAYFCASSPWAGGWREQFFGPGTRLTVL.

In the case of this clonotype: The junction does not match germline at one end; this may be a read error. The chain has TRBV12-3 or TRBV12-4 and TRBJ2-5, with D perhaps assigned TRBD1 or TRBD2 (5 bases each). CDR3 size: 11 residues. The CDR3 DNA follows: TGTGCCAGCAGTTCAGGGACCCCCCCAAACTTC. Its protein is CASSSGTPPNF.

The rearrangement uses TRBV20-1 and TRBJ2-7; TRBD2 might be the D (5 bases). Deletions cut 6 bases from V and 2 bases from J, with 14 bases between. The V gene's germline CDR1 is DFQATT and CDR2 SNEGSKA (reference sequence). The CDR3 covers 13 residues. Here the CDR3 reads CSASTSSAYEQYF. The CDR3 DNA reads TGCAGTGCAAGTACTAGTTCAGCCTACGAGCAGTACTTC.

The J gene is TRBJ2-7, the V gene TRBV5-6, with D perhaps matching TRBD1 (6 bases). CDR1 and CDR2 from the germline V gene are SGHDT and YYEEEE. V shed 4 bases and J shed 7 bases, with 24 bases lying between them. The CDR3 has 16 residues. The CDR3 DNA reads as TGTGCCAGCAGCGGATACAGGGCAAGTGACTGGGGGGAGCAGTACTTC. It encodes CASSGYRASDWGEQYF.

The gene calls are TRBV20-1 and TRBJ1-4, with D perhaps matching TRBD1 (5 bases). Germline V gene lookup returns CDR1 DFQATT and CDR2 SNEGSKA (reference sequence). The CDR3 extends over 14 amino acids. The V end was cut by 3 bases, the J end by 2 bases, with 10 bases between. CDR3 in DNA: TGCAGTGCTAGGAAGGGGAAGACTAATGAAAAACTGTTTTTT. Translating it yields CSARKGKTNEKLFF.

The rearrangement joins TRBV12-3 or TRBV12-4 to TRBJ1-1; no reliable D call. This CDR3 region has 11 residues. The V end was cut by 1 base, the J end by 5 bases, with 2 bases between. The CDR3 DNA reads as TGTGCCAGCAGTTTAGAGACTGAAGCTTTCTTT. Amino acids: CASSLETEAFF.

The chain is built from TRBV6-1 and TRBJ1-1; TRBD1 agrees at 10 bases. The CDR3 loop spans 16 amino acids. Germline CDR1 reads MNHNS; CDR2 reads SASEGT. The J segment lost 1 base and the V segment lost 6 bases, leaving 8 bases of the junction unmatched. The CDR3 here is CASRPGTGVRNTEAFF. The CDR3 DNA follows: TGTGCCAGCAGACCCGGGACAGGGGTACGGAACACTGAAGCTTTCTTT.

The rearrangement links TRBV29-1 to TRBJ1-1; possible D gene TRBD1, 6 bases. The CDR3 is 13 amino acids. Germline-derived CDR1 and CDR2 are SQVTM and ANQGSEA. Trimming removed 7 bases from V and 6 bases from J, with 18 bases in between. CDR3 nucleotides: TGCAGCGCCCTAGGGGGGGCGACGGCTGAAGCTTTCTTT. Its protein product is CSALGGATAEAFF. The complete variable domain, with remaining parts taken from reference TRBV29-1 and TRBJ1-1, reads SAVISQKPSRDICQRGTSLTIQCQVDSQVTMMFWYRQQPGQSLTLIATANQGSEATYESGFVIDKFPISRPNLTFSTLTVSNMSPEDSSIYLCSALGGATAEAFFGQGTRLTVV.

The CDR3 coding sequence is TGTGCCAGCAGTGATTTATGGAGGGACGACTATGGCTACACCTTC. It yields the protein CASSDLWRDDYGYTF. This chain links TRBV25-1 with TRBJ1-2; the D gene is possibly TRBD1 (5 bases). CDR1 and CDR2 from the germline V gene are MGHDK and SYGVNS. Trimming cost V 3 bases and J 3 bases, with 14 bases left between them. The CDR3 loop spans 15 amino acids.

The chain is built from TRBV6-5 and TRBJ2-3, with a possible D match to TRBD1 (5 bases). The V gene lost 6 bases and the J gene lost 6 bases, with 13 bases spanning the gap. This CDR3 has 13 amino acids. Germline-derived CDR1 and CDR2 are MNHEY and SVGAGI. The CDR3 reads CASRNDGADTQYF. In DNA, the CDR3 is TGTGCCAGCAGAAACGATGGGGCCGATACGCAGTATTTT.

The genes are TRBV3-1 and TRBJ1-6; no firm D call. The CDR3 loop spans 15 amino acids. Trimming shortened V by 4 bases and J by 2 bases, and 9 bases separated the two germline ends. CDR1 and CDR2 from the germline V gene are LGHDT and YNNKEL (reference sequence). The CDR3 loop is CASSPTGAYNSPLHF. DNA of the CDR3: TGTGCCAGCAGCCCGACGGGAGCCTATAATTCACCCCTCCACTTT.

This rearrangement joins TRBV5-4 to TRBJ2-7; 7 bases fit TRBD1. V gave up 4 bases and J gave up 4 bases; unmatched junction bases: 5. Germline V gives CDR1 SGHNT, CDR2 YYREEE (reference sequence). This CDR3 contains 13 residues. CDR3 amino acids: CASSEGQQYEQYF. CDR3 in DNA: TGTGCCAGCAGCGAGGGACAGCAATACGAGCAGTACTTC.

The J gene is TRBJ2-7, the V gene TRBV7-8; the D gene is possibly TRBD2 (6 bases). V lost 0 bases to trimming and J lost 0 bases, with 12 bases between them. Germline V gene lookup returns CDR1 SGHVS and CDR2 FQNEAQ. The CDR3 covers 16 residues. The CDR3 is CASSLAGILASYEQYF. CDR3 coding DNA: TGTGCCAGCAGCTTAGCAGGGATACTAGCCTCCTACGAGCAGTACTTC.

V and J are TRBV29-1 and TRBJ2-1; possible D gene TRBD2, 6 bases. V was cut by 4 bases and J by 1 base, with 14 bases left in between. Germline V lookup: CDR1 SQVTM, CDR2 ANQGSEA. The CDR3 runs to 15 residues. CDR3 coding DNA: TGCAGCGTTGGGCGTGCGGGAAGGTCCTACAATGAGCAGTTCTTC. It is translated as CSVGRAGRSYNEQFF.

CDR3 in amino acids: CASSVRDAGYTF. The CDR3 coding sequence is TGTGCCAGCAGCGTTAGGGACGCTGGCTACACCTTC. The gene calls are TRBV12-3 or TRBV12-4 and TRBJ1-2, with a tentative D call TRBD1 (5 bases). The CDR3 sequence is 12 residues long. Trimming left V 6 bases short and J 7 bases short, with 12 bases between.

CDR3 nucleotide sequence: TGCAGCGTTGTAGGACTTTCTGGGGCCAACGTCCTGACTTTC. Its protein is CSVVGLSGANVLTF. The chain links TRBV29-1 to TRBJ2-6; D might be TRBD2 (5 bases). V gave up 4 bases and J gave up 1 base, with 8 bases separating them. The germline CDR1 and CDR2 sequences are SQVTM and ANQGSEA. The CDR3 is 14 amino acids. The entire variable domain, with the rest obtained from reference TRBV29-1 and TRBJ2-6, is as follows: SAVISQKPSRDICQRGTSLTIQCQVDSQVTMMFWYRQQPGQSLTLIATANQGSEATYESGFVIDKFPISRPNLTFSTLTVSNMSPEDSSIYLCSVVGLSGANVLTFGAGSRLTVL.

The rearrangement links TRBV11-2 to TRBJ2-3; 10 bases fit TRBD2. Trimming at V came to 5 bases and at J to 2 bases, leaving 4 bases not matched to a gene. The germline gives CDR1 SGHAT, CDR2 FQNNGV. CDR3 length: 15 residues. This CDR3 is CASSRSGGPTDTQYF. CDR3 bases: TGTGCCAGCAGCCGTAGCGGGGGGCCCACAGATACGCAGTATTTT.

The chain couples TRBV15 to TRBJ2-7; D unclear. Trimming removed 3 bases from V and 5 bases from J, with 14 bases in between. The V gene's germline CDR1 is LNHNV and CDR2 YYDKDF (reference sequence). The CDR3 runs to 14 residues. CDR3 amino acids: CATSRSIGGHEQYF. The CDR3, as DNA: TGTGCCACCAGCAGGTCCATTGGTGGGCACGAGCAGTACTTC.

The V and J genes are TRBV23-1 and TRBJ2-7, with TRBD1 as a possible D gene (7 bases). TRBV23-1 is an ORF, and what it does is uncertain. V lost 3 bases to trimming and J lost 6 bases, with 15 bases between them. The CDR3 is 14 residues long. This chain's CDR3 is CASSHVFQGGEQYF. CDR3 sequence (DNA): TGCGCCAGCAGTCACGTTTTCCAGGGGGGCGAGCAGTACTTC.

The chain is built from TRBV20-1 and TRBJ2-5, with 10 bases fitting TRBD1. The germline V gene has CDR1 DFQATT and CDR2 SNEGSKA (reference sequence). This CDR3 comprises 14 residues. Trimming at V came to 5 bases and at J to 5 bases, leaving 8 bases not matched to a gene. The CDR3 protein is CSALETGGRETQYF. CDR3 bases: TGCAGTGCTTTAGAGACAGGGGGCAGGGAGACCCAGTACTTC.

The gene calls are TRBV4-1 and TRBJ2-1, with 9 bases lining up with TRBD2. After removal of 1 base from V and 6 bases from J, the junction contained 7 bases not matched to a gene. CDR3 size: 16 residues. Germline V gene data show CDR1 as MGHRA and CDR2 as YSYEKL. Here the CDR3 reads CASSQGTAGGRNEQFF. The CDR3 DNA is TGCGCCAGCAGCCAAGGTACGGCGGGGGGGCGCAATGAGCAGTTCTTC.

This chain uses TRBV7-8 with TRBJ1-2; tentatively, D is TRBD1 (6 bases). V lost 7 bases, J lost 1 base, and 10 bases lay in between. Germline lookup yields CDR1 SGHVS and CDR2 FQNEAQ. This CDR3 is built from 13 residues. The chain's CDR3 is CASTTGLNYGYTF. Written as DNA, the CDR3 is TGTGCCAGCACGACAGGCCTTAACTATGGCTACACCTTC.

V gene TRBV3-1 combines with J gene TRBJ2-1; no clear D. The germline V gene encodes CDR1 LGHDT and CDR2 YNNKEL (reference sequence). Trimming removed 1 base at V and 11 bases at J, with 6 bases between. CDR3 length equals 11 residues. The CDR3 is CASSQGLQQFF. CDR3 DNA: TGTGCCAGCAGCCAAGGACTCCAGCAGTTCTTC.